These 3 T cell receptor beta chains came from one sample sequenced in a study of control samples from healthy donors and cancer patients. Some clones are missing from TCRdb's copy, which holds only in-frame ones; the method was immunoSEQ multiplex PCR. The top ten clones hold about 29% of a sample with about 18,000 clones, under 90% of them seen once. What was sequenced was PBMCs. These receptors all stem from a woman in her 70s with lung cancer.

The sample holds one count of this clone. The genes are TRBV5-6 and TRBJ1-2; no clear D gene. The ends were cut back, 5 bases at V and 2 bases at J, with 10 bases in the middle. Germline CDR1 and CDR2: SGHDT and YYEEEE. CDR3 size: 13 residues. The CDR3 nucleotides are TGTGCCAGCAGGCATGCCGGGAACTATGGCTACACCTTC. Translating gives CASRHAGNYGYTF.

The chain carries TRBV20-1 and TRBJ2-3; D may match TRBD1 or TRBD2 (5 bases each). The CDR3 is made up of 20 amino acids. Germline values: CDR1 DFQATT, CDR2 SNEGSKA (reference sequence). With 3 bases removed from V and 0 bases from J, the gap between germline ends came to 28 bases. The CDR3 loop is CSASSPLSGPGLTSTDTQYF. The CDR3, as DNA: TGCAGTGCTAGTTCCCCCCTGTCGGGGCCCGGACTGACTAGCACAGATACGCAGTATTTT.

The rearrangement links TRBV28 to TRBJ1-6; D is possibly TRBD1 (5 bases). The CDR3 runs to 14 residues. V was shortened by 5 bases and J by 6 bases, with 11 bases between the two germline ends. Looked up from germline, CDR1 is MDHEN and CDR2 is SYDVKM. DNA for the CDR3: TGTGCCAGCAGTGGTCTGGGGGTTAATTCACCCCTCCACTTT. As protein: CASSGLGVNSPLHF. The variable domain in full, with the rest retrieved from reference TRBV28 and TRBJ1-6, is DVKVTQSSRYLVKRTGEKVFLECVQDMDHENMFWYRQDPGLGLRLIYFSYDVKMKEKGDIPEGYSVSREKKERFSLILESASTNQTSMYLCASSGLGVNSPLHFGNGTRLTVT.